The entry that follows covers one T cell receptor beta chain sequence. Its matching antigen is unknown. Despite likely unrecorded immune exposures, the donors were nominally healthy at the time of sampling. The data derive from a study of cytomegalovirus exposure and HLA in healthy donors. Study-wide results and limits: TCR beta V- and J-gene trimming was later associated with a missense DCLRE1C variant. Sequencing likely caused a cluster of highly shared sequence variants. A later analysis appeared to link common viral pathogens to several of the most significant clusters.

The germline V gene encodes CDR1 SGHDT and CDR2 YYEEEE. The V end was cut by 1 base, the J end by 8 bases, with 6 bases between. This CDR3 is built from 11 residues. Primers included in the PCR were 60 Vbeta and 13 Jbeta primers. Some clones are missing from TCRdb's copy, which holds only in-frame ones; the method was immunoSEQ multiplex PCR. Of roughly 180,000 clones in the sample, roughly 80% were seen once. The sequence was obtained from a woman aged 25 to 39 in good health and CMV-seropositive. Sequenced material: PBMCs. V is TRBV5-6 and J is TRBJ1-2, with unresolved D. CDR3 in DNA: TGTGCCAGCAGCTTGCAGGCGGGCTACACCTTC. It is translated as CASSLQAGYTF.